This T cell receptor (beta chain) was captured by sequencing in a study of beta chain features in type 1 diabetes listed by TCRdb under 2018. Background for the entire study: Mean age, gender distribution, total cell number and subset yield were not different between patients and healthy donors. Across all samples, 107,917,701 sorted cells were examined, and cell number per subset correlated strongly with RNA yield. Whereas all 30 or so donors provided naive and central memory subsets, regulatory and stem cell-like memory subsets were isolated from just 8 patients and roughly eight healthy donors. The study compared TCRB repertoires of sorted circulating CD4+ T cell subsets between recently diagnosed type 1 diabetes patients and matched healthy donors. Points the paper makes about the study in general: Because cDNA rather than genomic DNA was sequenced, highly expressing activated cells could have been over-represented, although no difference in activation and CD3 levels was found between groups. Because the HLA sub-analyses included only small numbers of individuals, any influence of HLA type on TCRB rearrangement was left unresolved. PCR might favor shorter templates, but patient and control samples were amplified and corrected together, so any skew would affect both groups equally. At VDJ recombination sites, patients with type 1 diabetes made fewer insertions and deleted more nucleotides, a pattern implying thymic rearrangement abnormalities. Type 1 diabetes patients showed a moderate but significant shortening of TCRB CDR3 length in all four CD4+ subsets. Naive, central memory and regulatory TCRB repertoires appeared to be more alike among patients than among healthy donors.

All of the isolated RNA was reverse transcribed with the High Capacity cDNA Reverse Transcription Kit, so expressed TCRB transcripts were sequenced. Deep immunoSEQ sequencing was applied to naive, central memory and regulatory T cell samples, giving an average of roughly 3.6 million total reads per sample. Sorted cells were lysed in RLT buffer, and RNA was extracted using DNase-treated RNeasy Micro or Mini kits according to cell number. Each cell subset was processed on its own to prevent cross-contamination, while patient and healthy donor samples were processed together. TCRB sequences were amplified from cDNA with the immunoSEQ multiplex PCR, producing 87-bp fragments spanning the CDR3 region. Sequencing of the amplicons was done on the Illumina HiSeq platform. The authors processed their data as follows. PCR bias was corrected computationally using synthetic template baselines, and reads within Hamming distance 2 were collapsed, with unmergeable singletons discarded. Reads were aligned against IMGT to assign V, D and J genes, CDR3 length and insertions or deletions at six rearrangement sites. Within each subset, clonotype counts were normalized to sorted cell number, after which true diversity and Gini coefficients were computed with the tcR R package. The overlap coefficient, calculated on TCRB nucleotide sequences, was used to measure repertoire sharing. TCRdb obtained this table from immuneACCESS and retained in-frame rearrangements with V and J assigned. These tables miss some clones; where compared with another copy, unresolved V genes account for less than half of the shortfall, and the remainder is unexplained. The V and J calls and clone size were taken over from that table, and D and trimming were inferred from the DNA. Here the sample has 300,000 or so clones; over 7% occur a single time. Together, the top ten hold around 1% of the sample.

Here V drops 3 bases and J drops 6 bases, and the junction holds 12 bases not matched to any gene. Reading from cysteine to phenylalanine, the CDR3 counts 17 amino acids. The DNA shown is the 51-base CDR3, in frame from base 1. As encoded in the germline V gene, CDR1 is MDHEN while CDR2 is SYDVKM. A single peripheral blood draw of 95 to 150 mL on average was collected from each donor into heparinised tubes. A BD FACSAria II was used to sort naive, central memory, regulatory and stem cell-like memory CD4+ T cells with a panel that included CD45RO, CCR7, CD25, CD127, CD95 and CD27. Every sorted population had a purity above 95%. Right away, PBMCs were isolated by Lymphoprep density gradient centrifugation and were stained directly, with no culture step. To minimize batch effects, samples were stained and sorted in pairs, one healthy donor with one patient per experiment. This clone showed up just a few times. Its antigen specificity is not known. Base qualities were left out, and no much larger clone turns up one base away.

The chain is made from TRBV28 and TRBJ2-3; TRBD2 lines up with 10 middle nucleotides. This TCR came from a man aged 25-45 years with type 1 diabetes. Source material: central memory CD4+ T cells from blood. CDR3 reads: CASSFQRGGPPMDTQYF. The DNA reads as follows: TGTGCCAGCAGTTTCCAGCGGGGGGGTCCCCCGATGGATACGCAGTATTTT.